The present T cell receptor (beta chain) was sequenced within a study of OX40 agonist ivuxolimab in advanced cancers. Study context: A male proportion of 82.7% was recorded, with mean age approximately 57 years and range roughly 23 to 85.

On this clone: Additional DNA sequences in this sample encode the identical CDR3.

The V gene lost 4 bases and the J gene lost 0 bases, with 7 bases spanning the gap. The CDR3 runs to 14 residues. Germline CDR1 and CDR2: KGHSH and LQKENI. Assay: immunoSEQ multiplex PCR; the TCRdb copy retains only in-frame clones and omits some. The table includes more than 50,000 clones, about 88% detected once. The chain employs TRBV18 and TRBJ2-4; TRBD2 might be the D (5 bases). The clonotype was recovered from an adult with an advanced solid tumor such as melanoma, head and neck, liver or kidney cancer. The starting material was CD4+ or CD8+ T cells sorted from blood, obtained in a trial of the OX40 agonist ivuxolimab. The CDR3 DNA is TGTGCCAGCTCACGGGAGTTAGCCAAAAACATTCAGTACTTC. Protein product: CASSRELAKNIQYF.